This TCR beta chain originates from a study of beta chain features in type 1 diabetes. Findings of the study overall: Among patients with Type 1 diabetes, TCRB CDR3s were moderately but significantly shorter in every one of the four CD4+ subsets.

The whole isolated RNA underwent reverse transcription, so sequencing captured expressed TCRB transcripts. Generated by immunoSEQ multiplex PCR, the TCRdb table keeps only in-frame clones and is missing some. Seen here are roughly 260,000 clones, approximately 11% observed once, and the top ten hold approximately 0.017%. Per germline, CDR1 MNHEY and CDR2 SVGAGI. The CDR3 is 15 residues long. Trimming stripped 6 bases from V and 6 bases from J, with 19 bases between. This clone showed up just a few times. Its target is unknown. The gene calls are TRBV6-5 and TRBJ2-3; possibly TRBD2 for D (7 bases). The source of this sequence is a man aged 25-40 years with type 1 diabetes. The source material was naive CD4+ T cells from blood. DNA of the CDR3: TGTGCCAGCAGCCCCCAAGGGGGGGCAGGGGATACGCAGTATTTT. This translates into CASSPQGGAGDTQYF.